The clone carrying this T cell receptor beta chain has just one count. What it recognizes is unknown. V was trimmed by 1 base and J by 0 bases, leaving 13 bases between them. CDR1 is SQVTM and CDR2 is ANQGSEA in the germline V gene. This CDR3 has 15 amino acids. TCRdb's table, derived via immunoSEQ multiplex PCR, lists solely in-frame clones and lacks some. The sample carries about 2 million clones, approximately 95% recorded once. This sample was taken from a study of shared clonotypes between healthy human individuals. Study-level results: The four-donor shared clonotypes exceeded non-shared clonotypes in generation probability, with non-shared ones scoring lower.

The sequence was collected from a man aged 18 to 29 in good health. The material sequenced was naive CD4+ T cells sorted from blood. Subset described: CD45RA+ positively selected. The chain links TRBV29-1 to TRBJ2-7; the D gene could be TRBD1 or TRBD2 (5 bases each). CDR3 sequence reads: CSVEVGTASSYEQYF. The CDR3 nucleotides are TGCAGCGTTGAAGTAGGGACGGCGAGCTCCTACGAGCAGTACTTC.